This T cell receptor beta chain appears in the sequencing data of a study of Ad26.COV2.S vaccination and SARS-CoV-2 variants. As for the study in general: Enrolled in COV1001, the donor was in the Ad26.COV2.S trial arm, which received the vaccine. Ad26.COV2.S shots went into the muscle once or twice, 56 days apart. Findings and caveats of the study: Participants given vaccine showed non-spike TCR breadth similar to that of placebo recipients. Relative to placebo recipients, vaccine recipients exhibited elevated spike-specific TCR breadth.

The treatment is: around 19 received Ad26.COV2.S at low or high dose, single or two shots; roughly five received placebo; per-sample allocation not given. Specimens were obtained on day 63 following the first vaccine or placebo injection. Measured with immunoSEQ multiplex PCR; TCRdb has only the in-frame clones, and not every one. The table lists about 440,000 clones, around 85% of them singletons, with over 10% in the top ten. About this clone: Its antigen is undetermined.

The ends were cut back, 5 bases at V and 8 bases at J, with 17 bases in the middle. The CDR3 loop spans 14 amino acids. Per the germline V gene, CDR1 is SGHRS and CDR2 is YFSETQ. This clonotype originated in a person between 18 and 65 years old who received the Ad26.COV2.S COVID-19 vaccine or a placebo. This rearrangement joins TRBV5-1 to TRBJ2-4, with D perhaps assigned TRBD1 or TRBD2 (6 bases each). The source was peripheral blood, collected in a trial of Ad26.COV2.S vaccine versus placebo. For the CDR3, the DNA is TGCGCCAGCAGAGGCAGCTACAGGGAGGACATTCAGTACTTC. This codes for CASRGSYREDIQYF.